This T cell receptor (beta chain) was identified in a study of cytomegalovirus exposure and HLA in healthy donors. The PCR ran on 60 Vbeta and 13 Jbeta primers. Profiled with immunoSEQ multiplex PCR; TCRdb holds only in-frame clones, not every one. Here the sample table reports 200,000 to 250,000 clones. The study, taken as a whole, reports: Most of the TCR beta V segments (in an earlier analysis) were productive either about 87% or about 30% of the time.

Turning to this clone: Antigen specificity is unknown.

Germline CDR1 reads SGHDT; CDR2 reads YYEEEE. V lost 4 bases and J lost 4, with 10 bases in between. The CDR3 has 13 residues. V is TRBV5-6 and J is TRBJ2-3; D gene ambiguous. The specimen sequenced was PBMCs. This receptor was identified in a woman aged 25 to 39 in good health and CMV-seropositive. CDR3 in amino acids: CASSPFISDTQYF. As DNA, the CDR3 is TGTGCCAGCAGCCCTTTTATCTCAGATACGCAGTATTTT.